What follows describes a single TCR beta chain. Original processing notes: How many nucleated cells were present was estimated from reference gene primer amplification. Data came from immunoSEQ multiplex PCR; TCRdb stores just in-frame clones and leaves some out. V, J and clone size derive from that table, while D and trimming were established from the DNA sequence. The table has roughly 250,000 clones, 84% seen once. The data stem from a study of blood T cell repertoires in COVID-19. Study-wide context: Specimens from acute and convalescent COVID-19 originated in the United States, Italy and Spain. T cells, B-cell-depleted T cells, or PBMCs provided the cDNA or gDNA that served as material.

The CDR3 is made up of 16 amino acids. Germline-derived CDR1 and CDR2 are MDHEN and SYDVKM. Trimming removed 4 bases from V and 5 bases from J; junction bases left unmatched: 12. The chain combines TRBV28 with TRBJ2-7, with 9 positions matching TRBD1. The sequenced sample consisted of peripheral blood. The source is a woman aged 35 to 49 who had recovered from COVID-19. CDR3 loop: CASSSGPGQGSDEQYF. Written as DNA, the CDR3 is TGTGCCAGCAGTTCAGGGCCGGGACAGGGCTCGGACGAGCAGTACTTC.